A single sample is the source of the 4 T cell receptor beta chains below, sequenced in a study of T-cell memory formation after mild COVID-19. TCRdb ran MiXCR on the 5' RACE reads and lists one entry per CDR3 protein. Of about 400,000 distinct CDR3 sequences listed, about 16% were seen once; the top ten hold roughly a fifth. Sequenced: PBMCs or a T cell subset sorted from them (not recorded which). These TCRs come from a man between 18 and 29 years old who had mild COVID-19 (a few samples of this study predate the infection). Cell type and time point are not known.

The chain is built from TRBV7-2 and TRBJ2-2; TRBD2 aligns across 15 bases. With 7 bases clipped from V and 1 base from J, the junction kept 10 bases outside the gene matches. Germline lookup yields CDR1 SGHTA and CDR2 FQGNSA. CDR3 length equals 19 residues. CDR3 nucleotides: TGTGCCAGCACCTATAAACCGGGACTAGCGGGGGGGAACACCGGGGAGCTGTTTTTT. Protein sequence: CASTYKPGLAGGNTGELFF.

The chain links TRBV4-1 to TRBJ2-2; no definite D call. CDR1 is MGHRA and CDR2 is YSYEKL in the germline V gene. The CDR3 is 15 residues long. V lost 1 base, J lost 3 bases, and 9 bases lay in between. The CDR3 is CASSQGDRYTGELFF. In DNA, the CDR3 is TGCGCCAGCAGCCAAGGAGACCGATACACCGGGGAGCTGTTTTTT.

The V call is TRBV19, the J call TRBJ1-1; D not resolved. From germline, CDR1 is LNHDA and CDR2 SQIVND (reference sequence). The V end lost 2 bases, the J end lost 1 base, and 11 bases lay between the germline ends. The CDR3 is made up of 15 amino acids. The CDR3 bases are TGTGCCAGTAGTATAATGGAGACGCCGAACACTGAAGCTTTCTTT. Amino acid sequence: CASSIMETPNTEAFF.

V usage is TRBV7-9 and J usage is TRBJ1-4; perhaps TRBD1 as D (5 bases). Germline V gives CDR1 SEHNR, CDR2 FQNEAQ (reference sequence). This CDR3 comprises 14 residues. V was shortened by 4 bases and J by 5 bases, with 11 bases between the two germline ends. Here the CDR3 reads CASSSLRGNEKLFF. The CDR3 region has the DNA TGTGCCAGCAGCTCTTTGAGGGGAAATGAAAAACTGTTTTTT.